The 2 T cell receptor beta chains below come from one sample, sequenced in a study of cytomegalovirus exposure and HLA in healthy donors. Amplification used 60 Vbeta primers and 13 Jbeta primers. Clones were sequenced by immunoSEQ multiplex PCR, and TCRdb holds only the in-frame ones, with some missing. The sample yields about 160,000 clones, 81% seen once. Sequenced sample: PBMCs. These receptors all stem from a woman aged 50 to 60 in good health and CMV-seronegative.

This clone was seen more than once but under ten times. This rearrangement joins TRBV5-5 to TRBJ1-4, with unresolved D. The CDR3 loop spans 15 amino acids. Germline CDR1 and CDR2: SGHKS and YYEKEE (reference sequence). V shed 3 bases and J shed 3 bases, with 12 bases lying between them. The CDR3 DNA is TGTGCCAGCAGCTCACCCGGGGAGGCTAATGAAAAACTGTTTTTT. It codes for CASSSPGEANEKLFF.

V and J are TRBV28 and TRBJ2-5; D perhaps matches TRBD2 (6 bases). The germline V gene encodes CDR1 MDHEN and CDR2 SYDVKM. The CDR3 runs to 17 residues. Trimming cost V 2 bases and J 3 bases, with 19 bases left between them. In DNA, the CDR3 is TGTGCCAGCAGTTTAGGTCGGGCGGGGCTTAACAAAGAGACCCAGTACTTC. Encoded protein: CASSLGRAGLNKETQYF.